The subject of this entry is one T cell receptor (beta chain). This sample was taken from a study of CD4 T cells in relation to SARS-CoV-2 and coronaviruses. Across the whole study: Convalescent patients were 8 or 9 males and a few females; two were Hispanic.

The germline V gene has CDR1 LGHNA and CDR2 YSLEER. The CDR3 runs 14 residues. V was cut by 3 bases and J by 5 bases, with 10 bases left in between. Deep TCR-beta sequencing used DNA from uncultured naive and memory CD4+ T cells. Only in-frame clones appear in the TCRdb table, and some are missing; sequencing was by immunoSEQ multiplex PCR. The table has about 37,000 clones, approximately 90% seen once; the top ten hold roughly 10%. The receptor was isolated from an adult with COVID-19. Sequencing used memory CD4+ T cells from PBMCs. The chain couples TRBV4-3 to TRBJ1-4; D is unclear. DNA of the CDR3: TGCGCCAGCAGCCAGGACCAGTGGAATGAAAAACTGTTTTTT. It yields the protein CASSQDQWNEKLFF.